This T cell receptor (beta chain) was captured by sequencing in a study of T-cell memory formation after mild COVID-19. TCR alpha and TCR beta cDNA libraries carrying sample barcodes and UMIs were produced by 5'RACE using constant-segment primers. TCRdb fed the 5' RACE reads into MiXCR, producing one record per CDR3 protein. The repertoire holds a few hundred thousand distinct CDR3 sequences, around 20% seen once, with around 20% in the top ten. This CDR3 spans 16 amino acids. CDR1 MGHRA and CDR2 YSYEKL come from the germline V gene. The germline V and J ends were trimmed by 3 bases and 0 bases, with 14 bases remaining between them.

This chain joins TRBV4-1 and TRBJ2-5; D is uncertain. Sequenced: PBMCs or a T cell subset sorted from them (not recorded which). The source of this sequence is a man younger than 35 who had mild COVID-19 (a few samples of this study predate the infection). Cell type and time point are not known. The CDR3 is CASSQIQLGDQETQYF. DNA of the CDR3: TGCGCCAGCAGCCAGATCCAGCTTGGGGACCAAGAGACCCAGTACTTC.